Each of the 28 T cell receptor beta chains below was sequenced from the same sample in a study of blood T cell repertoires in COVID-19. Generated by immunoSEQ multiplex PCR, the TCRdb table keeps only in-frame clones and is missing some. The sample lists approximately 270,000 clones, around 82% occurring once. Material for sequencing was peripheral blood. These receptors were collected from a person aged 65 to 79 with COVID-19, enrolled during active disease.

J is TRBJ1-2 and V is TRBV5-1, with no clear D. Trimming cost V 4 bases and J 2 bases, with 12 bases left between them. This CDR3 is 14 amino acids long. Germline V lookup: CDR1 SGHRS, CDR2 YFSETQ. The CDR3 here is CASSDREGNYGYTF. The CDR3 DNA sequence: TGCGCCAGCAGCGACCGGGAAGGGAACTATGGCTACACCTTC.

The chain couples TRBV2 to TRBJ2-5, with D perhaps matching TRBD2 (5 bases). This CDR3 is 14 amino acids long. Trimming cost V 9 bases and J 1 base, with 15 bases left between them. Per germline, CDR1 SNHLY and CDR2 FYNNEI. CDR3 DNA: TGTGCCAGTACTAGGACGCGGAGCCAAGAGACCCAGTACTTC. Residues: CASTRTRSQETQYF.

This chain joins TRBV27 and TRBJ1-1, with 9 bases matching TRBD1. The CDR3 runs 14 residues. Germline V gene sequence: CDR1 MNHEY, CDR2 SMNVEV (reference sequence). The trim removed 9 bases at V and 4 bases at J, leaving 9 bases unmatched. The CDR3 coding sequence is TGTGCCAGTGCCCGGGACAGGGTGCGCACTGAAGCTTTCTTT. This codes for CASARDRVRTEAFF.

This clone has only a few counts. The V call is TRBV19, the J call TRBJ2-3, with 16 bases matching TRBD2. Germline V gene sequence: CDR1 LNHDA, CDR2 SQIVND (reference sequence). The CDR3 runs to 15 residues. Germline trimming cut 6 bases from V and 7 bases from J; bases unmatched to any gene: 4. The CDR3 nucleotides read TGTGCCAGTAGGGGACTAGCGGGAGGGCCTAATACGCAGTATTTT. As protein: CASRGLAGGPNTQYF.

This clone turned up a few times. The gene calls are TRBV6-5 and TRBJ2-7, with a weak D call TRBD1 (5 bases). Trimming pared 6 bases from V and 4 bases from J, leaving 13 bases between. This CDR3 is built from 13 residues. Germline assignment: CDR1 MNHEY and CDR2 SVGAGI. CDR3 nucleotide sequence: TGTGCCAGCAGGGGGCCTAGAGGATACGAGCAGTACTTC. Amino acid sequence: CASRGPRGYEQYF.

This sequence joins TRBV19 and TRBJ2-7; 9 bases map to TRBD2. Germline V gene sequence: CDR1 LNHDA, CDR2 SQIVND (reference sequence). This CDR3 region has 15 residues. Unmatched junction bases numbered 13, after V lost 7 bases and J lost 6 bases. CDR3 sequence: CASMTGGTSSVEQYF. Written as DNA, the CDR3 is TGTGCCAGTATGACCGGGGGGACTAGCTCCGTCGAGCAGTACTTC.

This clone was detected once. The chain uses TRBV6-6 and TRBJ2-3; TRBD2 is a possible D gene (6 bases). CDR3 length: 15 residues. V was shortened by 4 bases and J by 2 bases, with 13 bases between the two germline ends. The germline V gene encodes CDR1 MNHNY and CDR2 SVGAGI (reference sequence). CDR3 nucleotides: TGTGCCAGCAGTTGGGCGGGAAGCTTCACAGATACGCAGTATTTT. As protein: CASSWAGSFTDTQYF.

The chain recombines TRBV15 with TRBJ2-7, with D perhaps matching TRBD1 (6 bases). Looked up from germline, CDR1 is LNHNV and CDR2 is YYDKDF (reference sequence). The V end lost 1 base, the J end lost 1 base, and 11 bases lay between the germline ends. CDR3 length: 15 residues. CDR3 region: CATSRGTETSYEQYF. Here the CDR3 DNA reads TGTGCCACCAGCAGAGGGACAGAAACATCCTACGAGCAGTACTTC.

Here the CDR3 reads CASSLGPQGLGGYNEQFF. CDR3 in DNA: TGTGCCAGCAGCTTAGGGCCGCAGGGATTGGGGGGTTACAATGAGCAGTTCTTC. This chain connects TRBV11-3 to TRBJ2-1; D perhaps matches TRBD2 (6 bases). The CDR3 consists of 18 residues. Trimming stripped 1 base from V and 4 bases from J, with 20 bases between. Per germline, CDR1 SGHNT and CDR2 YENEEA. Based on the CDR3 plus reference TRBV11-3 and TRBJ2-1, the full variable domain is EAGVVQSPRYKIIEKKQPVAFWCNPISGHNTLYWYLQNLGQGPELLIRYENEEAVDDSQLPKDRFSAERLKGVDSTLKIQPAELGDSAVYLCASSLGPQGLGGYNEQFFGPGTRLTVL.

The rearrangement uses TRBV19 and TRBJ2-3; TRBD1 aligns across 7 bases. V gave up 4 bases and J gave up 4 bases; unmatched junction bases: 14. This CDR3 has 17 residues. Germline CDR1 is LNHDA and CDR2 is SQIVND (reference sequence). CDR3 loop: CASSRSHRDSRPDTQYF. For the CDR3, the DNA is TGTGCCAGTAGTAGAAGTCATCGGGACAGCCGTCCAGATACGCAGTATTTT. The full variable domain, with the rest looked up from reference TRBV19 and TRBJ2-3, is DGGITQSPKYLFRKEGQNVTLSCEQNLNHDAMYWYRQDPGQGLRLIYYSQIVNDFQKGDIAEGYSVSREKKESFPLTVTSAQKNPTAFYLCASSRSHRDSRPDTQYFGPGTRLTVL.

The chain joins TRBV6-5 to TRBJ2-3; D unclear. The CDR3 spans 11 residues. Germline V lookup: CDR1 MNHEY, CDR2 SVGAGI. V lost 5 bases and J 4 bases, leaving 4 bases between the germline ends. The CDR3 is CASSQADTQYF. The CDR3 DNA is TGTGCCAGCAGTCAGGCAGATACGCAGTATTTT.

The chain has TRBV6-7 and TRBJ2-7; TRBD1 matches at 8 bases. TRBV6-7 is flagged as an ORF with uncertain function. CDR3 length: 15 residues. The trim removed 6 bases at V and 4 bases at J, leaving 11 bases unmatched. For the CDR3, the DNA is TGTGCCAGCAGGTTACAGGGGGAAGAGGGGTACGAGCAGTACTTC. Protein sequence: CASRLQGEEGYEQYF.

V is TRBV2 and J is TRBJ2-3; 10 bases match TRBD2. V lost 6 bases, J lost 7 bases, and 7 bases stayed unmatched. Germline CDR1 and CDR2: SNHLY and FYNNEI. The CDR3 has 14 residues. DNA of the CDR3: TGTGCCAGCAGGGAGCGGGGGGGTACATATACGCAGTATTTT. Amino acid sequence: CASRERGGTYTQYF.

The J gene is TRBJ2-7, the V gene TRBV27; 9 bases agree with TRBD2. The CDR3 is 16 residues long. V was clipped by 8 bases and J by 5 bases; unmatched bases: 16. In germline, CDR1 is MNHEY, CDR2 SMNVEV (reference sequence). The CDR3 protein is CASYSPGTSPSNEQYF. The CDR3 DNA reads as TGTGCCAGCTACTCTCCTGGGACTAGCCCGTCGAACGAGCAGTACTTC.

V is TRBV7-9 and J is TRBJ2-3; TRBD2 agrees at 7 bases. Germline CDR1 SEHNR, CDR2 FQNEAQ (reference sequence). V lost 5 bases, J lost 7 bases, and 6 bases stayed unmatched. The CDR3 is 13 residues long. In DNA, the CDR3 is TGTGCCAGCAGCCCTAGCGGCCGGAATACGCAGTATTTT. Translated, it gives CASSPSGRNTQYF.

The chain links TRBV21-1 to TRBJ1-5; the table's TRBD1 call for D was not verified on the DNA. TRBV21-1 is a documented pseudogene. The CDR3 totals 17 residues. CDR3 bases: TGTGCCAGCAGCCTACGGGACAGGTGGCGTGGCAATCAGCCCCAGCATTTT. The encoded protein is CASSLRDRWRGNQPQHF.

J is TRBJ2-7 and V is TRBV30; 8 bases fit TRBD2. The CDR3 covers 16 residues. Trimming cost V 1 base and J 0 bases; bases outside gene matches: 8. Germline V gives CDR1 GTSNPN, CDR2 SVGIG (reference sequence). The CDR3 region has the DNA TGTGCCTGGAGTGGTCGAGCTAGCGGGCCCTCCTACGAGCAGTACTTC. The encoded protein is CAWSGRASGPSYEQYF.

This chain connects TRBV7-2 to TRBJ1-2, with TRBD1 matching 8 bases. Trimming at V came to 2 bases and at J to 8 bases, leaving 13 bases not matched to a gene. CDR1 is SGHTA, CDR2 FQGNSA, per germline. The CDR3 contains 16 residues. The CDR3: CASSLTPGQEARGYTF. The CDR3 DNA reads TGTGCCAGCAGCTTAACTCCGGGACAGGAGGCTAGGGGCTACACCTTC.

This clone appeared once. The chain couples TRBV7-8 to TRBJ1-4, with 8 bases lining up with TRBD1. The CDR3 has 15 amino acids. V shed 5 bases, J shed 3 bases, and the junction held 5 bases outside the gene matches. The V gene's germline CDR1 is SGHVS and CDR2 FQNEAQ. CDR3 DNA: TGTGCCAGCAGCCTTTTACAGGGGGCTAATGAAAAACTGTTTTTT. It specifies CASSLLQGANEKLFF.

V is TRBV10-1 and J is TRBJ2-3, with D possibly being TRBD2 (7 bases). Germline V gene sequence: CDR1 WNHNN, CDR2 SYGVQD (reference sequence). Trimming took 11 bases from V and 2 from J, leaving 20 bases between them. The CDR3 loop spans 15 amino acids. The CDR3 DNA follows: TGCGCCTGCGGGAAGGGGGGGGCCGTCACAGATACGCAGTATTTT. Protein product: CACGKGGAVTDTQYF.

This sequence joins TRBV12-3 or TRBV12-4 and TRBJ1-5; D not resolved. Trimming took 5 bases from V and 7 from J, leaving 9 bases between them. The CDR3 runs 12 residues. The CDR3 DNA follows: TGTGCCAGCAGTCGACCCGGGCAGCCCCAGCATTTT. Its translation is CASSRPGQPQHF.

The CDR3, as DNA: TGTGCCAGCAGTCGCACATCCGGGCCAACGTCGGGGGAGCAGTACTTC. The encoded protein is CASSRTSGPTSGEQYF. The chain recombines TRBV27 with TRBJ2-7; D is perhaps TRBD2 (5 bases). Trimming shortened V by 5 bases and J by 7 bases, and 24 bases separated the two germline ends. Germline V CDR1 and CDR2: MNHEY, SMNVEV (reference sequence). The CDR3 has 16 residues.

This chain uses TRBV5-4 with TRBJ2-1, with 11 positions matching TRBD2. Unmatched junction bases numbered 10, after V lost 2 bases and J lost 0 bases. Germline V lookup: CDR1 SGHNT, CDR2 YYREEE (reference sequence). This CDR3 has 19 residues. The DNA of the CDR3 is TGTGCCAGCAGCTTAGATTTAGCGGGAGGGAGAAGCTCCTACAATGAGCAGTTCTTC. Amino acids: CASSLDLAGGRSSYNEQFF.

This chain links TRBV5-4 with TRBJ2-1; no reliable D call. This CDR3 comprises 14 residues. V was clipped by 0 bases and J by 9 bases, with 13 bases between them. Germline CDR1 is SGHNT and CDR2 is YYREEE (reference sequence). The CDR3 nucleotides are TGTGCCAGCAGCTTGGAGGCTAGTTCGGCTGAGCAGTTCTTC. Its translation is CASSLEASSAEQFF. Looking up the rest from reference TRBV5-4 and TRBJ2-1 gives the full variable domain: ETGVTQSPTHLIKTRGQQVTLRCSSQSGHNTVSWYQQALGQGPQFIFQYYREEENGRGNFPPRFSGLQFPNYSSELNVNALELDDSALYLCASSLEASSAEQFFGPGTRLTVL.

V gene TRBV6-5 combines with J gene TRBJ1-6; D is undetermined. This CDR3 has 15 amino acids. CDR1 is MNHEY and CDR2 is SVGAGI in the germline V gene. Trimming shortened V by 7 bases and J by 1 base, and 11 bases separated the two germline ends. The CDR3 loop is CASTDGRSYNSPLHF. The CDR3 DNA reads TGTGCCAGCACCGATGGGAGGTCCTATAATTCACCCCTCCACTTT.

The rearrangement uses TRBV3-1 (or the pseudogene TRBV3-2) and TRBJ2-3; 9 bases agree with TRBD2. In germline, CDR1 is LGHDT, CDR2 YNNKEL (reference sequence). The CDR3 runs to 16 residues. The J segment lost 2 bases and the V segment lost 0 bases, leaving 3 bases of the junction unmatched. The CDR3 DNA reads TGTGCCAGCAGCCAAGATCCTAGCGGGGACACAGATACGCAGTATTTT. Protein: CASSQDPSGDTDTQYF.

The gene calls are TRBV13 and TRBJ2-1; 9 bases are shared with TRBD2. Germline CDR1 PRHDT, CDR2 FYEKMQ (reference sequence). With V trimmed by 3 bases and J by 6 bases, 12 bases remained unmatched. The CDR3 spans 17 residues. CDR3 region: CASSLLAGTKGRNEQFF. The CDR3, as DNA: TGTGCCAGCAGCTTGCTAGCGGGGACTAAAGGGCGCAATGAGCAGTTCTTC.

V usage is TRBV5-1 and J usage is TRBJ2-1, with TRBD1 identical over 7 bases. V lost 4 bases to trimming and J lost 8 bases; unmatched junction nucleotides: 15. The germline V gene has CDR1 SGHRS and CDR2 YFSETQ. CDR3 length: 16 residues. The CDR3 protein is CASSATGLNLLDEQFF. CDR3 in DNA: TGCGCCAGCAGCGCGACAGGGTTAAATTTGTTGGATGAGCAGTTCTTC.